The 10 T cell receptor beta chains listed next were all sequenced from one sample in a study of blood T cells in healthy people across ages. The second PCR ran roughly 6 to 11 cycles with a sample-barcoded 5' primer and J-beta primers. TCRdb itself ran the 5' RACE reads through MiXCR, one entry per CDR3 protein. The table shows more than 1,400,000 distinct CDR3 sequences, with approximately 42% occurring only once. The sample comprised blood. The source is a young woman in good health.

This chain uses TRBV5-1 with TRBJ1-2; D gene uncertain. The CDR3 has 13 residues. Between the trimmed V and J ends, which lost 1 base and 2 bases, there was a span of 6 bases. Germline lookup yields CDR1 SGHRS and CDR2 YFSETQ. CDR3 DNA sequence: TGCGCCAGCAGCTTGAGTCGGAACTATGGCTACACCTTC. As protein: CASSLSRNYGYTF.

The rearrangement uses TRBV2 and TRBJ1-2; D is undetermined. CDR3 size: 15 residues. The germline gives CDR1 SNHLY, CDR2 FYNNEI. V was cut by 7 bases and J by 4 bases, with 19 bases left in between. CDR3 in DNA: TGTGCCAGCAACCCCCGAGGAGATACTATCTATGGCTACACCTTC. Translated: CASNPRGDTIYGYTF.

This clonotype was recorded only once. J is TRBJ2-7 and V is TRBV5-6, with a weak D call TRBD2 (6 bases). Trimming cost V 7 bases and J 7 bases, with 24 bases left between them. The CDR3 consists of 15 residues. CDR1 is SGHDT and CDR2 is YYEEEE in the germline V gene. CDR3 sequence: CASLYAGPVSNEQYF. DNA of the CDR3: TGTGCCAGCCTATATGCGGGGCCGGTGAGTAATGAGCAGTACTTC.

This sequence joins TRBV6-2 or TRBV6-3 and TRBJ2-5, with 8 nucleotides matching TRBD2. The germline gives CDR1 MNHEY, CDR2 SVGEGT. The CDR3 runs to 14 residues. Trimming took 2 bases from V and 5 from J; bases not matched to a gene: 4. This CDR3 is CASSYSGRDETQYF. CDR3 in DNA: TGTGCCAGCAGTTACAGCGGGAGAGACGAGACCCAGTACTTC.

The chain employs TRBV24-1 and TRBJ2-2; D call uncertain. CDR3 length: 14 amino acids. CDR1 and CDR2 from the germline V gene are KGHDR and SFDVKD. The ends were cut back, 5 bases at V and 4 bases at J, with 10 bases in the middle. CDR3 bases: TGTGCCACCAGTGCCTGGGATCGCACCGGGGAGCTGTTTTTT. It is translated as CATSAWDRTGELFF.

This rearrangement joins TRBV2 to TRBJ2-7, with 12 bases matching TRBD2. Germline assignment: CDR1 SNHLY and CDR2 FYNNEI. This CDR3 contains 14 residues. V lost 10 bases and J lost 4; bases outside the gene matches: 8. DNA for the CDR3: TGTGCCACCTTACGACTAGCGGGAGCTTACGAGCAGTACTTC. As protein: CATLRLAGAYEQYF.

V usage is TRBV29-1 and J usage is TRBJ1-1, with TRBD1 identical over 10 bases. CDR1 is SQVTM and CDR2 is ANQGSEA in the germline V gene. The trim removed 6 bases at V and 3 bases at J, leaving 7 bases unmatched. This CDR3 region has 14 residues. Here the CDR3 reads CSVTTGGLYTEAFF. CDR3 DNA: TGCAGCGTAACGACAGGGGGCCTATACACTGAAGCTTTCTTT. The full variable domain, its missing parts supplied by reference TRBV29-1 and TRBJ1-1, is SAVISQKPSRDICQRGTSLTIQCQVDSQVTMMFWYRQQPGQSLTLIATANQGSEATYESGFVIDKFPISRPNLTFSTLTVSNMSPEDSSIYLCSVTTGGLYTEAFFGQGTRLTVV.

V is TRBV3-1 and J is TRBJ2-1; D gene ambiguous. There are 16 residues in the CDR3. Germline loops: CDR1 LGHDT, CDR2 YNNKEL (reference sequence). Trimming removed 0 bases at V and 2 bases at J, with 11 bases between. In DNA form, the CDR3 reads TGTGCCAGCAGCCAAGATTCGAGGTCTACCTACAATGAGCAGTTCTTC. This gives the protein CASSQDSRSTYNEQFF.

With regard to this clonotype: An end of the junction differs from the germline gene, which may be a read error. J is TRBJ2-3 and V is TRBV7-7; TRBD2 agrees at 13 bases. The CDR3 sequence is 17 residues long. Germline-derived CDR1 and CDR2 are SSHAT and FNYEAQ (reference sequence). CDR3 DNA: TGTGCTAGCAGCCCCTTGACTAGCGGGGGGCCCATTAATACGCAGTATTTT. Protein product: CASSPLTSGGPINTQYF.

CDR3 coding DNA: TGCGCCAGCAGTGAAGTGACGGGGATCACAGATACGCAGTATTTT. This codes for CASSEVTGITDTQYF. This chain links TRBV10-1 with TRBJ2-3, with D perhaps TRBD2 (5 bases). CDR3 size: 15 residues. Trimming cost V 3 bases and J 2 bases, with 12 bases left between them. Germline V lookup: CDR1 WNHNN, CDR2 SYGVQD (reference sequence).